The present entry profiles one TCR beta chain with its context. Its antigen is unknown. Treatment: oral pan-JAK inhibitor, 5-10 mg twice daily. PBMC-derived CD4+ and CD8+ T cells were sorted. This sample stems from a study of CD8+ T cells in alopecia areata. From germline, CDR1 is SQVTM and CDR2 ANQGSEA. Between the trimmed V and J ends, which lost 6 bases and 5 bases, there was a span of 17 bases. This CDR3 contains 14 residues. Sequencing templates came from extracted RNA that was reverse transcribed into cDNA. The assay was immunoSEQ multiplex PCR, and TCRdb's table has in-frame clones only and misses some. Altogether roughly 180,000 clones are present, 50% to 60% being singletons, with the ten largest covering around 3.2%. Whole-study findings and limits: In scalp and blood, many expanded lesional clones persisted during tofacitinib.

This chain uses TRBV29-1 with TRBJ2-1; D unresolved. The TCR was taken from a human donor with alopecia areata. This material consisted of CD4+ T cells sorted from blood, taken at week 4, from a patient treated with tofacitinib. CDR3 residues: CSVQDLGVNNEQFF. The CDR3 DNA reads TGCAGCGTCCAAGACCTGGGCGTCAACAATGAGCAGTTCTTC.